Listed below are T cell receptor beta chains from one sample, sequenced in a study of blood T cell repertoires in COVID-19. Only in-frame clones appear in the TCRdb table, and some are missing; sequencing was by immunoSEQ multiplex PCR. The data contain roughly 100,000 clones, approximately 90% of them singletons. Specimen: peripheral blood. These TCRs come from a human donor with active COVID-19. The donor label of this sample is uncertain. CDR3s include the opening cysteine and the closing phenylalanine or tryptophan. D genes are given only for firm matches. Rows give clone size only sometimes, using once, few, many, or a class for an expanded clone.

j_call | clone_size | v_call | d_call | cdr3_aa | cdr3_nt
TRBJ2-1 | . | TRBV5-1 | TRBD2 | CASTTGGYNEQFF | TGCGCCAGCACCACCGGGGGGTACAATGAGCAGTTCTTC
TRBJ2-3 | . | TRBV29-1 | . | CSVSGGAGDTQYF | TGCAGCGTTTCGGGGGGCGCAGGGGATACGCAGTATTTT
TRBJ2-7 | . | TRBV5-4 | TRBD1 | CASSRIRDRVREQYF | TGTGCCAGCAGCCGAATCCGGGACAGGGTTCGCGAGCAGTACTTC
TRBJ1-1 | once | TRBV6-2/TRBV6-3 | . | CASSSLPGQNLHTEAFF | TGTGCCAGCAGTTCCCTACCTGGACAGAACTTACACACTGAAGCTTTCTTT
TRBJ2-7 | once | TRBV11-1 | TRBD1 | CASRLTGGRSGEQYF | TGTGCCAGCAGGTTAACAGGGGGGCGATCGGGGGAGCAGTACTTC
TRBJ2-1 | once | TRBV2 | TRBD1 | CASSNRGLEVGNEQFF | TGTGCCAGCAGTAACAGGGGGTTGGAGGTAGGCAATGAGCAGTTCTTC
TRBJ2-2 | . | TRBV5-4 | . | CASSLGGVNTGELFF | TGTGCCAGCAGCTTGGGGGGGGTGAACACCGGGGAGCTGTTTTTT
TRBJ2-3 | . | TRBV5-5 | . | CASSLRTDLDTQYF | TGTGCCAGCAGCTTAAGGACGGACTTAGATACGCAGTATTTT
TRBJ2-7 | . | TRBV4-3 | TRBD1 | CASSQLPGTGLYEQYF | TGCGCCAGCAGCCAACTTCCCGGGACAGGGCTCTACGAGCAGTACTTC
TRBJ1-2 | . | TRBV6-5 | . | CASSSEETYGYTF | TGTGCCAGCAGTTCGGAGGAAACCTATGGCTACACCTTC
TRBJ2-3 | . | TRBV18 | TRBD2 | CASSVKAGGTDTQYF | TGTGCCAGCTCCGTTAAGGCGGGGGGCACAGATACGCAGTATTTT
TRBJ1-3 | . | TRBV9 | . | CASSVPSSGNTIYF | TGTGCCAGCAGCGTACCCTCCTCTGGAAACACCATATATTTT
TRBJ2-2 | . | TRBV2 | TRBD1 | CASSRQGANTGELFF | TGTGCCAGCAGCCGACAGGGGGCGAACACCGGGGAGCTGTTTTTT
TRBJ2-3 | . | TRBV28 | TRBD1 | CASSSGQGVTDTQYF | TGTGCCAGCAGCTCGGGACAGGGAGTAACAGATACGCAGTATTTT
TRBJ2-1 | . | TRBV18 | . | CASSPGQGLIDEQFF | TGTGCCAGCTCACCTGGGCAGGGGCTTATTGATGAGCAGTTCTTC
TRBJ2-7 | . | TRBV19 | TRBD1 | CASSIDLLGTGPYEQYF | TGTGCCAGTAGTATAGATCTCTTGGGGACAGGGCCCTACGAGCAGTACTTC
TRBJ1-6 | . | TRBV23-1 | . | CASRISWTEDGNSPLHF | TGCGCCAGCAGGATAAGTTGGACAGAGGATGGAAATTCACCCCTCCACTTT
TRBJ1-2 | . | TRBV19 | . | CASSIGGNYGYTF | TGTGCCAGTAGTATCGGCGGAAACTATGGCTACACCTTC
TRBJ2-5 | few | TRBV5-1 | . | CASSLAGSGETQYF | TGCGCCAGCAGCTTGGCGGGGAGCGGAGAGACCCAGTACTTC
TRBJ1-1 | . | TRBV6-5 | . | CASSYSKHTEAFF | TGTGCCAGCAGTTACTCGAAACATACTGAAGCTTTCTTT
TRBJ2-5 | . | TRBV2 | . | CASSPRGGAGNPRETQYF | TGTGCCAGCAGCCCCAGGGGTGGAGCCGGCAATCCCAGGGAGACCCAGTACTTC
TRBJ2-1 | . | TRBV5-1 | TRBD2 | CASSHGTSGGWDNEQFF | TGCGCCAGCAGCCACGGGACTAGCGGGGGTTGGGACAATGAGCAGTTCTTC
TRBJ2-7 | . | TRBV15 | . | CATSRAGQNYEQYF | TGTGCCACCAGCAGAGCTGGGCAGAACTACGAGCAGTACTTC
TRBJ2-7 | . | TRBV19 | TRBD1 | CASSTTGDEQYF | TGTGCCAGTAGTACCACAGGGGACGAGCAGTACTTC
TRBJ1-2 | few | TRBV28 | . | CATTFRGNYGYTF | TGTGCCACCACTTTTAGGGGAAACTATGGCTACACCTTC
TRBJ2-3 | . | TRBV7-2 | TRBD1 | CASSSQTGTATDTQYF | TGTGCCAGCAGCTCACAAACTGGGACAGCGACAGATACGCAGTATTTT
TRBJ1-3 | . | TRBV27 | TRBD1 | CASSAYRGASGNTIYF | TGTGCCAGCAGTGCCTACAGGGGTGCCTCTGGAAACACCATATATTTT
TRBJ2-3 | . | TRBV28 | TRBD2 | CASSLLAGGPTDTQYF | TGTGCCAGCAGTCTCCTAGCGGGGGGCCCCACAGATACGCAGTATTTT
TRBJ1-3 | . | TRBV13 | . | CASSVFPAGSSGNTIYF | TGTGCCAGCAGCGTTTTTCCCGCTGGGAGCTCTGGAAACACCATATATTTT
TRBJ2-7 | . | TRBV5-5 | . | CASSLGQYYEQYF | TGTGCCAGCAGCTTGGGACAGTACTACGAGCAGTACTTC
TRBJ1-1 | . | TRBV6-1 | TRBD1 | CASSETGMTEAFF | TGTGCCAGCAGTGAGACAGGGATGACTGAAGCTTTCTTT
TRBJ1-1 | . | TRBV6-5 | . | CASTPRGRGPTEAFF | TGTGCCAGCACCCCGAGAGGGAGAGGGCCCACTGAAGCTTTCTTT
TRBJ2-2 | . | TRBV10-3 | TRBD1 | CAIRGQEPGELFF | TGTGCCATCAGGGGACAGGAGCCCGGGGAGCTGTTTTTT
TRBJ1-1 | . | TRBV9 | . | CASSTSAGVGGMNTEAFF | TGTGCCAGCAGCACGTCGGCGGGGGTGGGAGGGATGAACACTGAAGCTTTCTTT
TRBJ2-2 | . | TRBV9 | . | CASSVEEMASGELFF | TGTGCCAGCAGCGTAGAGGAGATGGCGTCCGGGGAGCTGTTTTTT
TRBJ1-3 | . | TRBV28 | . | CASSLGLAGNTIYF | TGTGCCAGCAGTCTAGGACTTGCCGGAAACACCATATATTTT
TRBJ2-2 | . | TRBV6-1 | TRBD2 | CASSEEAGGGSGELFF | TGTGCCAGCAGTGAAGAGGCGGGGGGCGGCTCCGGGGAGCTGTTTTTT
TRBJ2-2 | . | TRBV7-9 | . | CASSLTLGANTGELFF | TGTGCCAGCAGCTTAACTCTGGGCGCGAACACCGGGGAGCTGTTTTTT
TRBJ1-2 | . | TRBV14 | . | CASSQDVQYGYTF | TGTGCCAGCAGCCAAGATGTGCAGTATGGCTACACCTTC
TRBJ1-1 | . | TRBV5-1 | TRBD1 | CASSGWFTGDTEAFF | TGCGCCAGCAGCGGATGGTTTACAGGGGACACTGAAGCTTTCTTT
TRBJ2-3 | . | TRBV13 | . | CASSFRGYADTQYF | TGTGCCAGCAGCTTCAGAGGGTACGCAGATACGCAGTATTTT
TRBJ1-3 | . | TRBV4-3 | . | CASSQGLMPSGNTIYF | TGCGCCAGCAGCCAGGGACTGATGCCCTCTGGAAACACCATATATTTT
TRBJ2-7 | . | TRBV11-1 | TRBD1 | CASSTRTGGEQYF | TGTGCCAGCAGCACCCGGACAGGTGGGGAGCAGTACTTC
TRBJ1-3 | . | TRBV4-3 | . | CASSQEWGLFSGNTIYF | TGCGCCAGCAGCCAAGAGTGGGGCCTCTTCTCTGGAAACACCATATATTTT
TRBJ1-1 | . | TRBV28 | . | CASRHPGEKAFF | TGTGCCAGCAGGCACCCCGGGGAAAAAGCTTTCTTT
TRBJ2-7 | . | TRBV19 | TRBD1 | CASSTSTGVEQYF | TGTGCCAGTAGTACCTCAACAGGGGTCGAGCAGTACTTC
TRBJ1-3 | once | TRBV9 | TRBD1 | CASSVGTASGNTIYF | TGTGCCAGCAGCGTTGGGACAGCGTCGGGAAACACCATATATTTT
TRBJ1-5 | . | TRBV19 | TRBD1 | CASTHKMGQGTYSNQPQHF | TGTGCCAGTACCCATAAGATGGGACAGGGGACATATAGCAATCAGCCCCAGCATTTT
TRBJ2-5 | . | TRBV5-4 | TRBD2 | CASSLLRASGGQETQYF | TGTGCCAGCAGCCTTCTTAGGGCTAGCGGGGGTCAAGAGACCCAGTACTTC
TRBJ1-1 | . | TRBV3-1/TRBV3-2 | TRBD1 | CASSASGTGAEAFF | TGTGCCAGCAGCGCCTCCGGGACAGGGGCTGAAGCTTTCTTT
TRBJ2-6 | . | TRBV6-1 | TRBD1 | CASSAGTGPLGANVLTF | TGTGCCAGCAGTGCGGGGACAGGGCCCCTCGGGGCCAACGTCCTGACTTTC
TRBJ1-6 | . | TRBV7-2 | . | CASSADRFGSPLHF | TGTGCCAGCAGCGCCGACAGGTTTGGGTCACCCCTCCACTTT
TRBJ2-2 | . | TRBV6-1 | . | CASSEEGTLPTGELFF | TGTGCCAGCAGTGAGGAAGGGACATTACCTACCGGGGAGCTGTTTTTT